This passage covers 2 T cell receptor beta chains from one sample sequenced in a study of shared T cell receptors in the human thymus. Some clones are missing from TCRdb's copy, which holds only in-frame ones; the method was immunoSEQ multiplex PCR. The sample shows about 660,000 clones, 87% of them seen only once. The sample was also reused in another study, on human thymus T cells.

The sample taken for sequencing was thymocytes. Receptor source: a boy under two years old with a congenital heart defect.

The chain uses TRBV19 and TRBJ1-2; no clear D. This CDR3 is 13 amino acids long. CDR1 LNHDA and CDR2 SQIVND come from the germline V gene (reference sequence). Trimming pared 10 bases from V and 1 base from J, leaving 13 bases between. The CDR3 protein is CATSPGCNYGYTF. The CDR3 DNA reads as TGTGCCACTTCCCCCGGTTGTAACTATGGCTACACCTTC.

This clone has only one observation. V usage is TRBV11-2 and J usage is TRBJ2-7; TRBD2 might be the D (7 bases). V lost 5 bases and J 0 bases, leaving 17 bases between the germline ends. Per germline, CDR1 SGHAT and CDR2 FQNNGV. There are 16 residues in the CDR3. The CDR3 sequence: CASSPREGVSSYEQYF. CDR3 nucleotides: TGTGCCAGCAGCCCGAGGGAGGGGGTCAGCTCCTACGAGCAGTACTTC.